This T cell receptor beta chain appears in the sequencing data of a study of siplizumab effects on memory and regulatory T cells. The germline V gene encodes CDR1 GTSNPN and CDR2 SVGIG (reference sequence). The CDR3 length is 19 residues. The V gene lost 3 bases and the J gene lost 3 bases, with 29 bases spanning the gap. TCRdb's copy holds only in-frame clones and misses some; the assay was immunoSEQ multiplex PCR. The sample carries more than 85,000 clones, 85% to 95% recorded once. The chain has TRBV30 and TRBJ2-5, with D possibly being TRBD1 or TRBD2 (5 bases each). Specimen: Tregs sorted from blood. This sequence was found in a human donor in good health. The CDR3 loop is CAWSPYVGGSSRREETQYF. The CDR3 bases are TGTGCCTGGAGCCCCTATGTTGGGGGAAGTTCAAGAAGGGAAGAGACCCAGTACTTC. Full variable domain (remainder filled in from reference TRBV30 and TRBJ2-5): SQTIHQWPATLVQPVGSPLSLECTVEGTSNPNLYWYRQAAGRGLQLLFYSVGIGQISSEVPQNLSASRPQDRQFILSSKKLLLSDSGFYLCAWSPYVGGSSRREETQYFGPGTRLLVL.